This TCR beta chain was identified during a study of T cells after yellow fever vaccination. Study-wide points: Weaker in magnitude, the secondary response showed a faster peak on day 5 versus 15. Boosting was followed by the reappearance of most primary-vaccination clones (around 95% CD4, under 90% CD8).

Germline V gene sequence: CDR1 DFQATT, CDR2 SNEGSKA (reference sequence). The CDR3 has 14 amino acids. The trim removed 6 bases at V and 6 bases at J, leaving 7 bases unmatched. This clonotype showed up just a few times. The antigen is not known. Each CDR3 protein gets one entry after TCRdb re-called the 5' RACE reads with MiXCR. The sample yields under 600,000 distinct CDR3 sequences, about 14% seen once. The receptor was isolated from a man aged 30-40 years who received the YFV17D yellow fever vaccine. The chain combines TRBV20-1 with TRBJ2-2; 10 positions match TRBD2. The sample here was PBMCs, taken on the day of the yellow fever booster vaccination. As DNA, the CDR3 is TGCAGTGCCCCAGCGGGAGGGCCCGCCGGGGAGCTGTTTTTT. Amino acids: CSAPAGGPAGELFF.